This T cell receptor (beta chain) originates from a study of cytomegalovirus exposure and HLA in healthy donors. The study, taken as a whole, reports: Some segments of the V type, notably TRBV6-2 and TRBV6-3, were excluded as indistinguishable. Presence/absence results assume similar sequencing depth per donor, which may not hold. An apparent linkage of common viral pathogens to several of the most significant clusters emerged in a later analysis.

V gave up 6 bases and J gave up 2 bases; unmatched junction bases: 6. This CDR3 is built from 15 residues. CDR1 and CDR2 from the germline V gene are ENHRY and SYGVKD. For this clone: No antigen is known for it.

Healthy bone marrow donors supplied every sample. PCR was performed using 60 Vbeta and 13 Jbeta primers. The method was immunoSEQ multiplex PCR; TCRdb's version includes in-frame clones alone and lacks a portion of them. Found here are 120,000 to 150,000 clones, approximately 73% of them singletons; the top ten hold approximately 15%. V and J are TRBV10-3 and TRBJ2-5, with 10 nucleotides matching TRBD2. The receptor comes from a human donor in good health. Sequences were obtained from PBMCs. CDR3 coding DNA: TGTGCCATCAGCAAGACTAGCGGGCGACAAGAGACCCAGTACTTC. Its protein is CAISKTSGRQETQYF.